Listed here are 32 T cell receptor beta chains from one sample, sequenced in a study of beta chain features in type 1 diabetes. Study findings and constraints: TCRB CDR3 length was moderately but significantly reduced in all four CD4+ subsets of Type 1 diabetes patients.

Antigens of these TCRs are unknown. Expressed TCRB transcripts were sequenced because the entire RNA isolate underwent reverse transcription. Assay: immunoSEQ multiplex PCR; the TCRdb copy retains only in-frame clones and omits some. The profile shows roughly 150,000 clones, approximately 10% of them singletons. Sequenced sample: central memory CD4+ T cells from blood. These receptors originate from a man aged 25 to 45 with type 1 diabetes.

The chain joins TRBV29-1 to TRBJ1-1; D may be TRBD1 (6 bases). CDR1 is SQVTM, CDR2 ANQGSEA, per germline. V lost 6 bases, J lost 10 bases, and 12 bases lay in between. There are 10 residues in the CDR3. The CDR3 DNA reads TGCAGCGTGAATCAGGGGTTAGCTTTCTTT. Translation: CSVNQGLAFF.

This clone occurred a few times. The gene calls are TRBV19 and TRBJ2-1; TRBD2 matches 9 bases. Germline V gives CDR1 LNHDA, CDR2 SQIVND (reference sequence). The CDR3 totals 15 residues. V lost 5 bases and J lost 7; bases outside the gene matches: 9. The CDR3 sequence: CASSRTGLAANEQFF. CDR3 DNA: TGTGCCAGTAGTCGCACGGGACTAGCAGCGAATGAGCAGTTCTTC.

In its sample, this clone was seen a few times. V is TRBV5-1 and J is TRBJ1-5; TRBD1 might be the D (5 bases). The CDR3 runs to 14 residues. V was trimmed by 1 base and J by 0 bases, leaving 5 bases between them. Per germline, CDR1 SGHRS and CDR2 YFSETQ. CDR3 protein: CASSLQGSNQPQHF. The CDR3 region has the DNA TGCGCCAGCAGCTTGCAGGGTAGCAATCAGCCCCAGCATTTT.

This clone was observed a handful of times. The rearrangement joins TRBV7-9 to TRBJ1-5, with D hard to call. Trimming removed 6 bases from V and 9 bases from J, with 9 bases in between. Germline assignment: CDR1 SEHNR and CDR2 FQNEAQ (reference sequence). This CDR3 has 11 amino acids. The CDR3 DNA reads as TGTGCCAGCAGTCGGGAGGGGCCCCAGCATTTT. Its translation: CASSREGPQHF. Full variable domain (remainder filled in from reference TRBV7-9 and TRBJ1-5): DTGVSQNPRHKITKRGQNVTFRCDPISEHNRLYWYRQTLGQGPEFLTYFQNEAQLEKSRLLSDRFSAERPKGSFSTLEIQRTEQGDSAMYLCASSREGPQHFGDGTRLSIL.

This clone was found a few times. The chain is built from TRBV29-1 and TRBJ2-2; TRBD2 might be the D (6 bases). This CDR3 contains 11 residues. Per germline, CDR1 SQVTM and CDR2 ANQGSEA. The V end was cut by 6 bases, the J end by 9 bases, with 11 bases between. CDR3 coding DNA: TGCAGCGTCTGGGGCGGGAGGGAGCTGTTTTTT. Amino acid sequence: CSVWGGRELFF.

This clone appeared a few times. V usage is TRBV7-8 and J usage is TRBJ2-7; 8 bases match TRBD1. CDR3 length equals 15 residues. V was clipped by 2 bases and J by 5 bases; unmatched bases: 8. CDR1 and CDR2 (germline): SGHVS, FQNEAQ. The CDR3 coding sequence is TGTGCCAGCAGCTTAAACGCAGGGGGCATCAACGAGCAGTACTTC. The encoded protein is CASSLNAGGINEQYF. The complete variable domain, with remaining parts taken from reference TRBV7-8 and TRBJ2-7, reads GAGVSQSPRYKVAKRGQDVALRCDPISGHVSLFWYQQALGQGPEFLTYFQNEAQLDKSGLPSDRFFAERPEGSVSTLKIQRTQQEDSAVYLCASSLNAGGINEQYFGPGTRLTVT.

This clone was counted between two and nine times. The CDR3 reads CASSIGTGNYGYTF. For the CDR3, the DNA is TGTGCCAGCAGCATCGGGACAGGAAACTATGGCTACACCTTC. The chain links TRBV11-1 to TRBJ1-2, with 8 bases fitting TRBD1. Germline CDR1 SGHAT, CDR2 FQDESV (reference sequence). The CDR3 consists of 14 residues. The J segment lost 2 bases and the V segment lost 5 bases, leaving 4 bases of the junction unmatched.

The chain couples TRBV7-9 to TRBJ2-4, with 9 bases aligning to TRBD2. Trimming at V came to 4 bases and at J to 8 bases, leaving 9 bases not matched to a gene. There are 15 residues in the CDR3. CDR1 and CDR2 (germline): SEHNR, FQNEAQ (reference sequence). Here the CDR3 DNA reads TGTGCCAGCAGCTCCCCTAGCGGGATAGGGGACATTCAGTACTTC. Translation gives CASSSPSGIGDIQYF. Combining the CDR3 with reference TRBV7-9 and TRBJ2-4 gives the whole variable domain DTGVSQNPRHKITKRGQNVTFRCDPISEHNRLYWYRQTLGQGPEFLTYFQNEAQLEKSRLLSDRFSAERPKGSFSTLEIQRTEQGDSAMYLCASSSPSGIGDIQYFGAGTRLSVL.

A few counts support this clone. CDR3 residues: CASSLATVNTEAFF. For the CDR3, the DNA is TGTGCCAGCAGCTTGGCGACAGTAAACACTGAAGCTTTCTTT. The chain carries TRBV5-4 and TRBJ1-1, with D perhaps TRBD1 (5 bases). With 0 bases removed from V and 2 bases from J, the gap between germline ends came to 8 bases. Germline assignment: CDR1 SGHNT and CDR2 YYREEE (reference sequence). This CDR3 is 14 amino acids long.

The chain carries TRBV5-1 and TRBJ2-7; 9 bases agree with TRBD2. CDR1 is SGHRS and CDR2 is YFSETQ in the germline V gene. CDR3 size: 14 residues. The V segment lost 2 bases and the J segment 12 bases; nucleotides outside the gene matches: 12. CDR3 DNA sequence: TGCGCCAGCAGCTTATCTGATTTTAGCGGGAGTCGGTACTTC. Translation gives CASSLSDFSGSRYF. Drawing the rest from reference TRBV5-1 and TRBJ2-7, the complete variable domain is KAGVTQTPRYLIKTRGQQVTLSCSPISGHRSVSWYQQTPGQGLQFLFEYFSETQRNKGNFPGRFSGRQFSNSRSEMNVSTLELGDSALYLCASSLSDFSGSRYFGPGTRLTVT.

This clone was seen a few times. This chain links TRBV5-4 with TRBJ2-5, with 7 nucleotides matching TRBD1. Germline values: CDR1 SGHNT, CDR2 YYREEE (reference sequence). V lost 4 bases to trimming and J lost 4 bases; unmatched junction nucleotides: 10. The CDR3 length is 15 residues. CDR3 amino acids: CASSHPRQGRETQYF. The CDR3 bases are TGTGCCAGCAGCCATCCCCGACAGGGAAGAGAGACCCAGTACTTC.

This clone was observed a few times. The CDR3 nucleotides read TGTGCCACTGAAGGACAGGGCGGTGAAAAACTGTTTTTT. Its protein product is CATEGQGGEKLFF. The V and J genes are TRBV7-9 and TRBJ1-4; 8 bases line up with TRBD1. This CDR3 comprises 13 residues. CDR1 and CDR2 from the germline V gene are SEHNR and FQNEAQ (reference sequence). After removal of 10 bases from V and 7 bases from J, the junction contained 8 bases not matched to a gene.

The genes are TRBV2 and TRBJ1-1, with D possibly being TRBD1 (6 bases). Germline V CDR1 and CDR2: SNHLY, FYNNEI. The V gene lost 7 bases and the J gene lost 5 bases, with 17 bases spanning the gap. The CDR3 totals 14 residues. Here the CDR3 DNA reads TGTGCCAGCACCGTTAGGACAGCGGCGACTGAAGCTTTCTTT. Protein product: CASTVRTAATEAFF.

This chain connects TRBV28 to TRBJ2-7; 8 bases line up with TRBD1. Trimming removed 5 bases from V and 3 bases from J; junction bases left unmatched: 6. Germline V gene lookup returns CDR1 MDHEN and CDR2 SYDVKM. This CDR3 is 14 amino acids long. CDR3 sequence (DNA): TGTGCCAGCAGTCGCCTAGGACAGGGCTACGAGCAGTACTTC. Amino acids: CASSRLGQGYEQYF. Looking up the rest from reference TRBV28 and TRBJ2-7 gives the full variable domain: DVKVTQSSRYLVKRTGEKVFLECVQDMDHENMFWYRQDPGLGLRLIYFSYDVKMKEKGDIPEGYSVSREKKERFSLILESASTNQTSMYLCASSRLGQGYEQYFGPGTRLTVT.

This clone occurred a few times. The chain recombines TRBV6-5 with TRBJ2-7, with TRBD1 as a possible D gene (5 bases). V was clipped by 6 bases and J by 5 bases, with 17 bases between them. The CDR3 spans 14 residues. Germline CDR1 and CDR2: MNHEY and SVGAGI. In nucleotides, the CDR3 is TGTGCCAGCAGGTACAGCAGGGATGGAGACGAGCAGTACTTC. Protein: CASRYSRDGDEQYF.

This clone has more than one count but fewer than ten. The chain employs TRBV6-1 and TRBJ1-5; 9 bases line up with TRBD1. Germline loops: CDR1 MNHNS, CDR2 SASEGT. The length of the CDR3 is 15 residues. Trimming cost V 4 bases and J 5 bases; bases outside gene matches: 6. CDR3 in DNA: TGTGCCAGCAGTGCCGGGACAGGGACGTATCAGCCCCAGCATTTT. This gives the protein CASSAGTGTYQPQHF.

This clone came up a few times. The chain recombines TRBV14 with TRBJ1-1; D gene uncertain. The CDR3 sequence is 13 residues long. V was shortened by 0 bases and J by 5 bases, with 7 bases between the two germline ends. Per the germline V gene, CDR1 is SGHDN and CDR2 is FVKESK. For the CDR3, the DNA is TGTGCCAGCAGCCAAGATGAGGGTACTGAAGCTTTCTTT. It translates to CASSQDEGTEAFF.

The gene calls are TRBV29-1 and TRBJ1-2; weak D call: TRBD1 (6 bases). CDR1 and CDR2 from the germline V gene are SQVTM and ANQGSEA. The CDR3 runs to 13 residues. The V and J ends lost 4 bases and 2 bases respectively, with 11 bases between them. The CDR3 sequence: CSVAGEGNYGYTF. CDR3 DNA: TGCAGCGTTGCAGGGGAGGGGAACTATGGCTACACCTTC.

This clone turned up a few times. V usage is TRBV5-4 and J usage is TRBJ2-3, with D possibly matching TRBD2 (6 bases). Deletions cut 0 bases from V and 0 bases from J, with 11 bases between. In germline, CDR1 is SGHNT, CDR2 YYREEE (reference sequence). The CDR3 covers 16 residues. The DNA for the CDR3 is TGTGCCAGCAGCTTGGTAATAGCGGAAAGCACAGATACGCAGTATTTT. This translates into CASSLVIAESTDTQYF.

In its sample, this clone was seen a few times. The rearrangement uses TRBV28 and TRBJ2-6; 8 bases line up with TRBD1. Germline-derived CDR1 and CDR2 are MDHEN and SYDVKM. This CDR3 is 16 amino acids long. The V and J ends lost 4 bases and 2 bases, in that order; junction bases with no gene match: 4. The CDR3 DNA sequence: TGTGCCAGCAGTTCCGAGACAGGGGCTGGGGCCAACGTCCTGACTTTC. This sequence encodes CASSSETGAGANVLTF.

The chain carries TRBV5-1 and TRBJ2-7; weak D call: TRBD1 (6 bases). CDR1 and CDR2 (germline): SGHRS, YFSETQ. The CDR3 spans 12 residues. The V gene lost 4 bases and the J gene lost 6 bases, with 11 bases spanning the gap. The CDR3 coding sequence is TGCGCCAGCAGCCTACAGGGTTTCGAGCAGTACTTC. It encodes CASSLQGFEQYF. Together with reference TRBV5-1 and TRBJ2-7, the CDR3 gives the full variable domain: KAGVTQTPRYLIKTRGQQVTLSCSPISGHRSVSWYQQTPGQGLQFLFEYFSETQRNKGNFPGRFSGRQFSNSRSEMNVSTLELGDSALYLCASSLQGFEQYFGPGTRLTVT.

The rearrangement joins TRBV7-9 to TRBJ1-2; tentative D call: TRBD1 (5 bases). CDR1 is SEHNR, CDR2 FQNEAQ, per germline (reference sequence). This CDR3 region has 11 residues. V was shortened by 1 base and J by 14 bases, with 11 bases between the two germline ends. In nucleotides, the CDR3 is TGTGCCAGCAGCTTAGATGGGTCAGGGACCTTC. Encoded protein: CASSLDGSGTF.

The rearrangement uses TRBV27 and TRBJ1-2, with D possibly being TRBD1 (5 bases). This CDR3 has 18 residues. V shed 5 bases and J shed 0 bases, with 22 bases lying between them. Per the germline V gene, CDR1 is MNHEY and CDR2 is SMNVEV (reference sequence). CDR3 nucleotide sequence: TGTGCCAGCAGTCTCAAGGGAAGGGGTTTGGGATCTAACTATGGCTACACCTTC. It yields the protein CASSLKGRGLGSNYGYTF.

This clone was counted between two and nine times. For the CDR3, the DNA is TGCAGCGTTCGATTCGGGGGTTCTAGCAATCAGCCCCAGCATTTT. As protein: CSVRFGGSSNQPQHF. V and J are TRBV29-1 and TRBJ1-5, with D maybe TRBD1 (5 bases). V was trimmed by 5 bases and J by 0 bases, leaving 14 bases between them. Germline values: CDR1 SQVTM, CDR2 ANQGSEA. This CDR3 contains 15 residues.

The chain recombines TRBV28 with TRBJ2-7, with D uncertain. CDR1 and CDR2 (germline): MDHEN, SYDVKM. The length of the CDR3 is 11 residues. Deletions cut 2 bases from V and 7 bases from J, with 6 bases between. Here the CDR3 reads CASSLREEQYF. CDR3 bases: TGTGCCAGCAGTTTAAGAGAGGAGCAGTACTTC. Complete variable domain (other parts from reference TRBV28 and TRBJ2-7): DVKVTQSSRYLVKRTGEKVFLECVQDMDHENMFWYRQDPGLGLRLIYFSYDVKMKEKGDIPEGYSVSREKKERFSLILESASTNQTSMYLCASSLREEQYFGPGTRLTVT.

The V gene is TRBV2, the J gene TRBJ1-1; maybe TRBD1 (5 bases). CDR3 length equals 14 residues. Trimming removed 7 bases at V and 0 bases at J, with 12 bases between. In germline, CDR1 is SNHLY, CDR2 FYNNEI. In nucleotides, the CDR3 is TGTGCCAGCACCAGACAGACGATGAACACTGAAGCTTTCTTT. This translates into CASTRQTMNTEAFF.

This chain uses TRBV7-2 with TRBJ2-7, with 7 positions matching TRBD2. CDR1 and CDR2 (germline): SGHTA, FQGNSA. CDR3 size: 15 residues. V gave up 2 bases and J gave up 3 bases; unmatched junction bases: 7. The CDR3 loop reads CASSLYGTTNYEQYF. The CDR3 DNA sequence: TGTGCCAGCAGCTTATATGGGACTACAAACTACGAGCAGTACTTC.

V is TRBV28 and J is TRBJ2-5; 9 bases map to TRBD2. The J segment lost 4 bases and the V segment lost 6 bases, leaving 9 bases of the junction unmatched. CDR1 is MDHEN, CDR2 SYDVKM, per germline. The CDR3 length is 15 residues. The CDR3 region is CASRLSPREGETQYF. DNA for the CDR3: TGTGCCAGCAGACTCTCCCCGCGGGAGGGAGAGACCCAGTACTTC.

This clone was seen a few times. The chain joins TRBV28 to TRBJ2-3, with TRBD2 matching over 14 bases. This CDR3 region has 20 residues. The trim removed 4 bases at V and 6 bases at J, leaving 18 bases unmatched. Germline CDR1 reads MDHEN; CDR2 reads SYDVKM. CDR3 loop: CASSSRTGGTSGRSSDTQYF. The CDR3 DNA follows: TGTGCCAGCAGTTCCCGAACTGGGGGGACTAGCGGGAGAAGTTCGGATACGCAGTATTTT.

The rearrangement joins TRBV6-1 to TRBJ2-7; the match to TRBD2 covers 9 bases. From germline, CDR1 is MNHNS and CDR2 SASEGT. The trim removed 0 bases at V and 3 bases at J, leaving 3 bases unmatched. The CDR3 covers 15 residues. CDR3 bases: TGTGCCAGCAGTGAAGCGAGAGCGGGAGGCTACGAGCAGTACTTC. Translated, it gives CASSEARAGGYEQYF.

About this clone: At the DNA level, this CDR3 is encoded by other sequences in the same sample as well. This rearrangement joins TRBV18 to TRBJ2-7; 8 bases agree with TRBD1. CDR1 is KGHSH and CDR2 is LQKENI in the germline V gene. The length of the CDR3 is 14 residues. The V segment lost 3 bases and the J segment 1 base; nucleotides outside the gene matches: 2. CDR3 sequence reads: CASSPGQGSYEQYF. In DNA form, the CDR3 reads TGTGCCAGCTCACCCGGACAGGGATCCTACGAGCAGTACTTC. Based on the CDR3 plus reference TRBV18 and TRBJ2-7, the full variable domain is NAGVMQNPRHLVRRRGQEARLRCSPMKGHSHVYWYRQLPEEGLKFMVYLQKENIIDESGMPKERFSAEFPKEGPSILRIQQVVRGDSAAYFCASSPGQGSYEQYFGPGTRLTVT.

This clone was observed a few times. The chain combines TRBV7-2 with TRBJ2-3; D is unresolved. The germline gives CDR1 SGHTA, CDR2 FQGNSA. V was cut by 5 bases and J by 3 bases, with 6 bases left in between. The CDR3 totals 12 residues. The CDR3 DNA is TGTGCCAGCAGCCCCGTTACAGATACGCAGTATTTT. Protein product: CASSPVTDTQYF.